This T cell receptor (beta chain) was sequenced for a study of cytomegalovirus exposure and HLA in healthy donors (dated by TCRdb to about 2017). Regarding the study in general: An earlier analysis of about 560 of the donors reported 276 Gb of sequence data and 117 million unique TCR beta sequences obtained from approximately 180 million T cells. Approximately 310 gigabases of sequencing data and 91 million or so unique TCR sequences made up an early release that covered nearly 650 HLA-typed donors. The genetic ancestry cluster associated with self-reported Caucasian donors included over 65% of the approximately 430 genotyped donors. The study aimed to test whether cataloging public T cell receptors could reveal signatures of past pathogen exposure. The T cell repertoires of 670 or so subjects were profiled by immunosequencing and related to cytomegalovirus serostatus. In addition to the first cohort of approximately 650 subjects, a separate validation cohort of approximately 130 different subjects was used. High-throughput TCR immunosequencing, statistical association of individual TCRs with disease status, and machine learning were combined to predict cytomegalovirus infection status. In a later analysis, previously published TCR beta repertoires from hundreds of donors were re-analyzed and high-resolution HLA genotyping was added so that TCR occurrence patterns could be studied. In the later analysis, no new phenotypic data were used to find candidate immune exposures; instead, reliance was placed on TCR beta sequences and their occurrence across donors. To decide whether each TCR beta V gene segment behaved as functional or pseudogenic, an earlier analysis of some 600 of the donors relied on high-throughput TCR beta sequencing. Alongside the repertoire data, information on donor age, sex, ethnicity and CMV serostatus was compiled. A later genetic analysis took genome-wide SNP genotypes for about three fifths of the roughly 700 donors and used that subset as a discovery cohort. Every discovery cohort repertoire had been produced on one sequencing platform. Class I and class II HLA loci were covered by the typing at four-digit resolution. The number of typed donors differed by locus: 629-630 for A, B, C, DRB1 and DQB1; approximately 520 for DQA1; some 610 for DPA1; and some 470 for DPB1. About five DR-DQ haplotypes were treated as single units for association and clustering because of strong linkage in the cohort. Across some 400 genotyped donors of the cohort, an average of roughly 250,000 unique TCR beta nucleotide sequences per donor were sequenced, and roughly 20% of those sequences were non-productive. The paper's findings and limits, for the study overall: The earlier analysis of fewer than 750 of the donors excluded roughly 17 rarely observed V segments, including chromosome 9 orphons, because counts were too low. Cytomegalovirus status was reported to be diagnosed by the classifier with high specificity and sensitivity in both the original and validation cohorts. It was suggested by the authors that the approach could potentially be generalized to other disease states and immunological phenotypes. Sequencing depth was assumed to be roughly uniform across donors in the presence/absence analyses, though that assumption may not hold. Because HLA typing was missing for some donors at each locus, association tests included only the typed subset. A group of highly shared sequence variants was considered likely to be a technical artifact of the sequencing pipeline. According to a later genetic analysis, donors in an Asian-associated ancestry cluster had fewer N-insertions in productive TCRs than the approximately 630-donor mean. A further reported finding was that TCR beta sequences accurately predicted the HLA-A and HLA-B alleles for most subjects in the first cohort. Because the 87-base-pair reads could not distinguish some IMGT-functional V segments, including TRBV6-2 and TRBV6-3, those segments were excluded. Across donors, most TCR sequences were observed very rarely, whereas some public TCRs were present in many individuals. The study listed 150 to 200 TCR beta chains as associated with cytomegalovirus. In an earlier analysis of 587 of the donors, most TCR beta V segments appeared in productive rearrangements about 87% or about 30% of the time, broadly matching IMGT annotations. Most CMV-associated TCR beta chains appeared to be HLA-restricted in a later analysis, and the HLA associations seemed to be driven largely by CMV exposure. In a later analysis, the rate of TCR association differed among HLA loci, with DRB1 alleles having the most associated TCRs and HLA-C alleles having the fewest. In a later analysis, HLA-associated TCR beta chains were found to be more clonally expanded and to have lower generation probabilities than equally common non-associated chains. In vitro tests confirmed that a few of the cytomegalovirus-associated TCR beta chains recognize cytomegalovirus antigens. Specific HLA alleles were associated with over 15,000 TCR beta sequences at a false discovery rate of 0.05 in a later analysis. Several of the top co-occurrence clusters appeared to be linked to parvovirus B19, influenza, CMV and Epstein-Barr virus, according to a later analysis. For the cohort, immune exposure information was limited to CMV serostatus. V-gene and J-gene trimming of TCR beta chains was associated with a missense DCLRE1C variant in a later genetic analysis, and the association was replicated in an independent cohort. When HLA alleles, especially DR and DQ, strongly co-occurred, TCR associations were difficult to assign to individual alleles. Linkage disequilibrium might explain the correlated functional status among segregating V segments, but an unknown experimental factor could not be excluded. Only TCR beta chains were sequenced in this cohort, and the absence of alpha or paired-chain data limited detectable features.

Remarks on this clone: Its cognate antigen has yet to be identified. Base qualities are not recorded, but no much larger clone differs from it by a single base.

The receptor library was made with the immunoSEQ multiplex PCR assay. For the multiplex PCR, a mixture combining 60 forward primers for TCR Vbeta segments and 13 reverse primers for TCR Jbeta segments was used. The CDR3 region of rearranged TCR beta genes was amplified from genomic DNA with a multiplex PCR assay. The amplified TCR beta libraries were sequenced on the Illumina HiSeq System as 87-base-pair reads. The original pipeline was this. Across the 670 or so repertoires, a later analysis counted roughly 77 million unique TCR beta chains, 9.5 million to 12 million of which were shared by at least two donors. Raw reads were error-corrected and collapsed into unique sequences by a nearest-neighbor algorithm in which closely related sequences were merged to remove PCR and sequencing errors. CDR3 sequences were aligned to IMGT reference sequences to assign V, D and J gene segments. For a sequence to be retained, at least a six-nucleotide match to both a V gene segment and a J gene segment was required. Rearrangements were called productive when the CDR3 lacked stop codons and stayed in frame with V and J; all others were non-productive. Following IMGT convention, CDR3 was defined as the stretch from the second conserved V-encoded cysteine to the conserved J-encoded phenylalanine. Sequences without an unambiguous match to a single V gene segment were excluded from the earlier analysis of 450 to 750 of the donors. In an earlier analysis of 500 to 750 of the donors, V segments were called functional above 56.7% productive rearrangements and were called segregating when the between-donor standard deviation exceeded 5%. To diagnose cytomegalovirus status from the catalog of TCR beta chain sequences, a statistical classification framework was built. In a later analysis, TCR nucleotide sequences were compared against IMGT/GENE-DB human TR gene sequences so that V and J genes could be assigned. In a later analysis, CDR3 sequences and most-parsimonious VDJ recombination scenarios were assigned using the TCRdist pipeline. In a later analysis, every TCR beta chain was defined by the combination of its CDR3 amino acid sequence and its V-gene family, and reads without a unique V-gene family were dropped. As a way to deal with suspected cross-contamination and a sequencing artifact, a later analysis dropped under 600 nucleotide sequences that were highly shared and had low generation probability. In a later analysis, a clonal expansion index for each public chain was calculated from normalized within-repertoire ranks of inferred template counts. In a later analysis, generation probabilities were computed using a VDJ recombination model fitted to out-of-frame rearrangements, and the results were checked against IGoR. In a later analysis, hypergeometric tests were used to score TCR-TCR, TCR-HLA and TCR-CMV co-occurrence, with a repertoire-size bias correction applied to TCR pairs. In a later analysis, false discovery rates were estimated by permuting HLA or CMV assignments 20 times. In a later analysis, co-occurring TCRs were grouped with DBSCAN, and TCRdist sequence similarity was added when clustering was performed within HLA-allele-positive subsets. Repertoires with fewer than 30,000 or more than 120,000 public chains were left out of co-occurrence clustering, as were five repertoires with anomalous nucleotide sharing. TCRdb took this table from immuneACCESS and kept in-frame rearrangements with V and J called. Such tables lack part of the clones; where checked against another copy, unresolved V genes explain under half of the gap, and the rest is unexplained. V, J and clone size reflect that table, while D and trimming were determined from the DNA. This sample has 100,000 to 150,000 clones in its table, and roughly 82% of those were observed once. The ten most abundant clones make up approximately 1.1% of the sample.

The cohort was made up of approximately 700 healthy bone marrow donors. All cohort members were sampled while nominally healthy, although unrecorded immune exposures were likely present. The donor was CMV seronegative and was included in the group of under 450 seronegative cohort members. Each donor provided a peripheral blood sample, and peripheral blood mononuclear cells were used for TCR beta sequencing. Genomic DNA extraction from the blood cell samples was performed with the Qiagen DNeasy Blood Extraction Kit. CDR1 is given as SGHVS and CDR2 as FQNEAQ, both from the germline V gene. V is pruned by 5 bases and J by 3 bases, leaving 5 bases of the junction without a gene match. Measured from the cysteine to the phenylalanine, the CDR3 is 15 residues long. Only the CDR3 portion is preserved as DNA: 45 bases, with reading frame beginning at the first base.

The receptor's source is a boy aged 10-17 years in good health and CMV-seronegative. The rearrangement joined TRBV7-8 to TRBJ1-5, with 9 middle bases fitting TRBD1. The sequenced sample was PBMCs. In nucleotides, the sequence is TGTGCCAGCAGCAAAGGACAGGGGCTCAATCAGCCCCAGCATTTT. The translation is CASSKGQGLNQPQHF.